The 31 T cell receptor beta chains listed next were all sequenced from one sample in a study of T cell responses to AZD1222 COVID-19 vaccine. Clones were read by immunoSEQ multiplex PCR, and TCRdb kept only the in-frame ones, dropping some. The table records 80,000 or so clones, 70% to 90% of them present only once. The specimen comprised peripheral blood, sampled 28 days after the second AZD1222 dose. Receptor source: an adult who received the AZD1222 COVID-19 vaccine.

The chain uses TRBV27 and TRBJ2-1; the match to TRBD2 covers 7 bases. The CDR3 runs to 16 residues. Germline values: CDR1 MNHEY, CDR2 SMNVEV (reference sequence). V shed 6 bases, J shed 3 bases, and the junction held 11 bases outside the gene matches. CDR3 sequence (DNA): TGTGCCAGCAGCCCTGCTCTGCGGGGGAGCTACAATGAGCAGTTCTTC. Its protein is CASSPALRGSYNEQFF.

The sample holds one count of this clone. The same CDR3 can be traced to other DNA sequences in this sample. The chain has TRBV19 and TRBJ1-1; possibly TRBD1 for D (5 bases). This CDR3 spans 15 amino acids. Germline CDR1 reads LNHDA; CDR2 reads SQIVND (reference sequence). V was clipped by 5 bases and J by 3 bases, with 16 bases between them. DNA of the CDR3: TGTGCCAGTAGTCTCGCAGGGCCAAGGGACACTGAAGCTTTCTTT. Encoded protein: CASSLAGPRDTEAFF.

This chain uses TRBV19 with TRBJ1-3; D not certain. The CDR3 has 18 residues. V was clipped by 3 bases and J by 0 bases, with 18 bases between them. Germline CDR1 LNHDA, CDR2 SQIVND (reference sequence). This CDR3 reads CASSIRGFTRSSGNTIYF. The CDR3 DNA is TGTGCCAGTAGTATCCGGGGATTCACCCGCAGCTCTGGAAACACCATATATTTT.

This clone appeared a single time. This chain connects TRBV18 to TRBJ2-7; D ambiguous. Germline V gives CDR1 KGHSH, CDR2 LQKENI. The germline V and J ends were trimmed by 2 bases and 0 bases, with 5 bases remaining between them. The CDR3 runs 13 residues. The chain's CDR3 is CASSPAASYEQYF. CDR3 bases: TGTGCCAGCTCACCAGCGGCCTCCTACGAGCAGTACTTC.

The chain couples TRBV11-3 to TRBJ1-1; no reliable D call. The CDR3 is made up of 12 amino acids. In germline, CDR1 is SGHNT, CDR2 YENEEA. V lost 5 bases, J lost 10 bases, and 14 bases lay in between. The CDR3 here is CASSPGGGTAFF. The CDR3, as DNA: TGTGCCAGCAGCCCCGGAGGTGGCACAGCTTTCTTT.

The chain joins TRBV6-5 to TRBJ2-5; D may be TRBD2 (7 bases). This CDR3 spans 15 amino acids. Deletions cut 7 bases from V and 1 base from J, with 16 bases between. Germline V gives CDR1 MNHEY, CDR2 SVGAGI. The CDR3 reads CASKLMAGAQETQYF. In DNA form, the CDR3 reads TGTGCCAGCAAGTTAATGGCGGGGGCCCAAGAGACCCAGTACTTC.

The chain links TRBV7-6 to TRBJ2-7; 7 positions match TRBD1. Unmatched junction bases numbered 20, after V lost 11 bases and J lost 4 bases. This CDR3 is built from 16 residues. The germline gives CDR1 SGHVS, CDR2 FNYEAQ. CDR3 residues: CAGGPGQIPLVYEQYF. For the CDR3, the DNA is TGTGCCGGCGGACCGGGACAGATACCTTTAGTGTACGAGCAGTACTTC. The full variable domain, with the rest looked up from reference TRBV7-6 and TRBJ2-7, is GAGVSQSPRYKVTKRGQDVALRCDPISGHVSLYWYRQALGQGPEFLTYFNYEAQQDKSGLPNDRFSAERPEGSISTLTIQRTEQRDSAMYRCAGGPGQIPLVYEQYFGPGTRLTVT.

The chain employs TRBV6-6 and TRBJ2-7, with D possibly being TRBD1 or TRBD2 (5 bases each). V lost 6 bases to trimming and J lost 5 bases, with 20 bases between them. Germline CDR1 MNHNY, CDR2 SVGAGI (reference sequence). The CDR3 has 15 residues. The CDR3: CASSAAVGTRNEQYF. The CDR3 DNA follows: TGTGCCAGCAGCGCGGCTGTAGGGACGAGAAACGAGCAGTACTTC.

The sample holds a few counts of this clone. The genes are TRBV19 and TRBJ1-5; 10 nucleotides line up with TRBD1. J gave up 4 bases and V 5 bases, and 8 bases lay outside the gene matches. The CDR3 is made up of 16 amino acids. Germline CDR1 is LNHDA and CDR2 is SQIVND (reference sequence). DNA of the CDR3: TGTGCCAGTAGTTCCCAGGGACAGGGGCTAAATCAGCCCCAGCATTTT. Protein product: CASSSQGQGLNQPQHF.

The chain combines TRBV6-5 with TRBJ2-5; TRBD2 is a possible D gene (5 bases). Germline CDR1 is MNHEY and CDR2 is SVGAGI. The V end lost 5 bases, the J end lost 5 bases, and 12 bases lay between the germline ends. The CDR3 is 13 amino acids. The CDR3 DNA reads TGTGCCAGCAGTATGAGTTGGAGGGAGACCCAGTACTTC. Its protein is CASSMSWRETQYF.

The chain combines TRBV7-3 with TRBJ1-6; D is possibly TRBD1 (5 bases). Trimming shortened V by 0 bases and J by 8 bases, and 5 bases separated the two germline ends. CDR3 length: 13 amino acids. Germline V gene data show CDR1 as SGHTA and CDR2 as FQGTGA. CDR3 sequence (DNA): TGTGCCAGCAGCTTAACGGGGGATTCACCCCTCCACTTT. Translated, it gives CASSLTGDSPLHF. The whole variable domain, filled in from reference TRBV7-3 and TRBJ1-6, reads GAGVSQTPSNKVTEKGKYVELRCDPISGHTALYWYRQSLGQGPEFLIYFQGTGAADDSGLPNDRFFAVRPEGSVSTLKIQRTERGDSAVYLCASSLTGDSPLHFGNGTRLTVT.

The rearrangement joins TRBV21-1 to TRBJ1-4. TRBV21-1 is labeled a pseudogene. The length of the CDR3 is 10 residues. CDR3 DNA: TGTGCCAGCAGCAACGTCAAACTGTTTTTT. This encodes CASSNVKLFF.

This clone was detected once. In DNA, the CDR3 is TGCGCCAGCGGTCCGGGACAGGGCGGAATTGGCACTGAAGCTTTCTTT. Amino acid sequence: CASGPGQGGIGTEAFF. The chain has TRBV23-1 and TRBJ1-1, with 9 bases lining up with TRBD1. TRBV23-1 belongs to the ORF category, with a function that is uncertain. This CDR3 is 16 amino acids long. V trimming: 8 bases; J trimming: 4 bases; junction bases outside the gene matches: 14.

This clone was seen more than once but under ten times. The chain employs TRBV4-2 and TRBJ1-5, with a tentative D call TRBD1 (5 bases). The V end was cut by 0 bases, the J end by 7 bases, with 19 bases between. Germline loops: CDR1 LGHNA, CDR2 YNFKEQ. The CDR3 spans 17 residues. CDR3 nucleotides: TGTGCCAGCAGCCAAGATCTTCCGGGAGGGCAGGGCCAGCCCCAGCATTTT. Encoded protein: CASSQDLPGGQGQPQHF.

The chain joins TRBV24-1 to TRBJ1-2, with D unresolved. The CDR3 is 13 amino acids. CDR1 and CDR2 (germline): KGHDR, SFDVKD. The germline V and J ends were trimmed by 4 bases and 4 bases, with 9 bases remaining between them. The CDR3 sequence is CATSDPPRYGYTF. The CDR3 nucleotides read TGTGCCACCAGTGACCCCCCCCGCTATGGCTACACCTTC.

This chain links TRBV5-4 with TRBJ1-1, with no clear D. CDR3 length: 14 residues. V gave up 4 bases and J gave up 5 bases, with 15 bases separating them. Germline values: CDR1 SGHNT, CDR2 YYREEE (reference sequence). Here the CDR3 DNA reads TGTGCCAGCAGCGGAGGACTTGGAAGGACTGAAGCTTTCTTT. Protein product: CASSGGLGRTEAFF.

The genes are TRBV6-5 and TRBJ2-5; 11 positions match TRBD2. The CDR3 covers 14 residues. V lost 8 bases and J lost 3; bases outside the gene matches: 5. Germline V lookup: CDR1 MNHEY, CDR2 SVGAGI. The CDR3 coding sequence is TGTGCCAGCTTGGCTAGCGGGGGGAAAGAGACCCAGTACTTC. It translates to CASLASGGKETQYF.

The CDR3 region has the DNA TGTGCCAGCACCACAATGTCGGGCAGGGGAGTTACTGAAGCTTTCTTT. It yields the protein CASTTMSGRGVTEAFF. The chain is built from TRBV7-9 and TRBJ1-1; D is perhaps TRBD1 (6 bases). Trimming stripped 7 bases from V and 5 bases from J, with 23 bases between. CDR1 and CDR2 (germline): SEHNR, FQNEAQ (reference sequence). The CDR3 runs 16 residues.

The chain joins TRBV3-1 (or the pseudogene TRBV3-2) to TRBJ1-1; a possible D gene is TRBD1 (6 bases). CDR1 is LGHDT and CDR2 is YNNKEL in the germline V gene (reference sequence). This CDR3 is 15 amino acids long. Trimming cost V 1 base and J 4 bases, with 13 bases left between them. Here the CDR3 reads CASSQGRGSGTEAFF. CDR3 DNA: TGTGCCAGCAGCCAAGGCAGGGGCAGCGGCACTGAAGCTTTCTTT.

V is TRBV5-4 and J is TRBJ1-1; unclear D gene. V was cut by 0 bases and J by 1 base, with 4 bases left in between. Germline lookup yields CDR1 SGHNT and CDR2 YYREEE (reference sequence). This CDR3 has 13 residues. The CDR3 spells CASSLGANTEAFF. The CDR3 DNA reads as TGTGCCAGCAGCTTGGGGGCGAACACTGAAGCTTTCTTT.

The chain has TRBV5-6 and TRBJ1-4; a weak D match, TRBD1 (6 bases). CDR1 is SGHDT, CDR2 YYEEEE, per germline. V was pared by 1 base and J by 4 bases, with 14 bases between. The CDR3 spans 16 residues. CDR3 residues: CASSLKGGENNEKLFF. For the CDR3, the DNA is TGTGCCAGCAGCTTGAAAGGGGGGGAGAATAATGAAAAACTGTTTTTT.

The CDR3 region has the DNA TGCGCCAGCAGCTTAACCGGGACAGGGGAGGAAAAACTGTTTTTT. This translates into CASSLTGTGEEKLFF. The chain is built from TRBV5-1 and TRBJ1-4; 10 bases line up with TRBD1. Germline lookup yields CDR1 SGHRS and CDR2 YFSETQ. The CDR3 runs to 15 residues. The V segment lost 2 bases and the J segment 8 bases; nucleotides outside the gene matches: 6.

J is TRBJ1-3 and V is TRBV28; 7 bases agree with TRBD1. Germline V gene lookup returns CDR1 MDHEN and CDR2 SYDVKM. The CDR3 is 14 residues long. V shed 3 bases, J shed 3 bases, and the junction held 2 bases outside the gene matches. The CDR3 spells CASSFGQDGNTIYF. CDR3 DNA sequence: TGTGCCAGCAGTTTCGGACAGGATGGAAACACCATATATTTT.

This clone was seen ten or more times. The chain carries TRBV5-8 and TRBJ2-7; TRBD1 might be the D (6 bases). With 4 bases removed from V and 3 bases from J, the gap between germline ends came to 11 bases. The CDR3 is 13 residues long. Germline V gene sequence: CDR1 SGHTS, CDR2 YDEGEE. CDR3 protein: CASSAQGSYEQYF. The CDR3 DNA sequence: TGTGCCAGCAGCGCCCAGGGGAGCTACGAGCAGTACTTC.

The V and J genes are TRBV5-6 and TRBJ2-5; possibly TRBD1 or TRBD2 for D (5 bases each). The CDR3 runs to 15 residues. Germline CDR1 SGHDT, CDR2 YYEEEE. V was trimmed by 3 bases and J by 3 bases, leaving 15 bases between them. CDR3: CASSSTGRMEETQYF. For the CDR3, the DNA is TGTGCCAGCAGCTCAACGGGACGTATGGAAGAGACCCAGTACTTC.

This chain connects TRBV21-1 to TRBJ1-5; the table's D call, TRBD1, has no DNA check behind it. TRBV21-1 constitutes a pseudogene. The CDR3 covers 13 residues. This CDR3 is CASGDNRHQPQHF. CDR3 nucleotides: TGTGCCAGCGGAGACAACAGGCATCAGCCCCAGCATTTT.

In its sample, this clone was seen once. The J gene is TRBJ1-5, the V gene TRBV2, with D possibly being TRBD1 (5 bases). This CDR3 has 14 residues. Between the trimmed V and J ends, which lost 1 base and 6 bases, there was a span of 10 bases. Germline lookup yields CDR1 SNHLY and CDR2 FYNNEI. CDR3 region: CASSEGTIIQPQHF. CDR3 DNA: TGTGCCAGCAGTGAAGGGACAATAATTCAGCCCCAGCATTTT.

The chain couples TRBV3-1 (or the pseudogene TRBV3-2) to TRBJ2-2; D possibly matches TRBD1 or TRBD2 (6 bases each). The CDR3 covers 15 residues. Germline V gene data show CDR1 as LGHDT and CDR2 as YNNKEL (reference sequence). Trimming removed 4 bases at V and 7 bases at J, with 16 bases between. The CDR3 loop is CASSRGGRSNGELFF. The CDR3, as DNA: TGTGCCAGCAGCCGTGGGGGGCGGTCAAACGGGGAGCTGTTTTTT.

CDR3 in amino acids: CASSNPVGQGNTEAFF. CDR3 DNA sequence: TGTGCCAGCAGCAACCCGGTCGGACAGGGGAACACTGAAGCTTTCTTT. The rearrangement links TRBV7-9 to TRBJ1-1; 8 bases line up with TRBD1. The CDR3 spans 16 residues. In germline, CDR1 is SEHNR, CDR2 FQNEAQ (reference sequence). The J segment lost 1 base and the V segment lost 5 bases, leaving 9 bases of the junction unmatched.

The J gene is TRBJ1-1, the V gene TRBV18; D is unclear. There are 13 residues in the CDR3. The ends were cut back, 10 bases at V and 1 base at J, with 13 bases in the middle. Germline loops: CDR1 KGHSH, CDR2 LQKENI. The CDR3 DNA is TGTGCCAACTCTACTGCGGGGAACACTGAAGCTTTCTTT. Translating it yields CANSTAGNTEAFF.

The chain couples TRBV28 to TRBJ1-2; D is perhaps TRBD1 (6 bases). Trimming took 10 bases from V and 4 from J, leaving 13 bases between them. CDR1 is MDHEN and CDR2 is SYDVKM in the germline V gene. This CDR3 contains 12 residues. CDR3 in DNA: TGTGCCACATTGGACAGAAGCTATGGCTACACCTTC. Translated, it gives CATLDRSYGYTF.